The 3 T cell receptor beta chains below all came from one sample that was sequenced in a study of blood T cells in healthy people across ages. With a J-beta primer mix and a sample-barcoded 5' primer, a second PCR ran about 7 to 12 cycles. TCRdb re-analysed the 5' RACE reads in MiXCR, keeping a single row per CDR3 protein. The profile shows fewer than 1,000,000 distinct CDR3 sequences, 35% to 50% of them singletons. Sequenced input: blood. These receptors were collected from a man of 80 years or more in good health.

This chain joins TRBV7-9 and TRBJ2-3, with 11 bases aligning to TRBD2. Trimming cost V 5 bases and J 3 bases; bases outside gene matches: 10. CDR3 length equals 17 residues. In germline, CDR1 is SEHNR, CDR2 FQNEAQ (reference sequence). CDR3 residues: CASSPRTSGSGTDTQYF. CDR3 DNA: TGTGCCAGCAGCCCGCGAACTAGCGGGAGTGGAACAGATACGCAGTATTTT.

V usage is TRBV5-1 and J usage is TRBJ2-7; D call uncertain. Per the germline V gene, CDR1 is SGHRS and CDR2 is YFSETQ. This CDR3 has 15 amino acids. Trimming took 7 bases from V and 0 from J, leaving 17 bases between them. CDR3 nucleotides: TGCGCCAGCGTAGGGCAGGCACAACGCTCCTACGAGCAGTACTTC. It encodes CASVGQAQRSYEQYF.

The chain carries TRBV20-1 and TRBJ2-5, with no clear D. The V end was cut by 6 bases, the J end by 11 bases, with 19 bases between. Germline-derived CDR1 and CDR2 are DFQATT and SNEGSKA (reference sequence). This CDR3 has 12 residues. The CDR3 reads CSAELRQDEQYF. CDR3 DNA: TGCAGTGCGGAGTTACGGCAGGATGAGCAGTACTTC.